This entry describes one TCR beta chain. It lacks a known antigen. Base quality data are lacking; no much larger clone is found one base away. From the cysteine through the phenylalanine, the CDR3 covers 14 amino acids. Only the CDR3 portion is preserved as DNA: 42 bases, with reading frame beginning at the first base. CDR1 and CDR2 (SGHNT, YYREEE) derive from the germline V gene (reference sequence). V lost 0 bases and J lost 5 bases, and the count of bases not matched to a germline gene is 2. The data originate from a study of blood T cell repertoires in COVID-19 (dated by TCRdb to about 2020). For the study in its entirety: Samples covering the acute and convalescent phases of COVID-19 were provided by collaborators in the United States, Italy and Spain. The repertoires were released in a freely available public database meant as a resource for research on the immune response to SARS-CoV-2. Samples were obtained from the ongoing ImmuneRACE study (first 160 participants) and from 1,000 to 1,500 subjects provided by 6 global collaborators. The material from the prospective study consisted of cDNA or gDNA derived from T cells, B-cell-depleted T cells, or PBMCs. Where available, HLA class I and class II types were taken from metadata supplied by the sample provider and were not determined by assay-based typing. The sample metadata nearly always contained a de-identified subject ID, COVID-19 status, age in years and sex. Deeply sampled blood TCRbeta repertoires from subjects exposed to, actively infected with, or recovered from COVID-19 were included in the dataset.

The collaborating institutions used their own protocols to collect whole blood in K2EDTA tubes. For TCRbeta analysis, collaborators shipped samples in one of three forms: frozen whole blood, isolated PBMCs, or DNA extracted from either of those sample types. Results and caveats for the whole study, not just this receptor: How much clinical and demographic metadata was included differed by source and by participant, and the metadata was provided uncurated.

TCRbeta CDR3 regions were amplified from genomic DNA by means of the immunoSEQ Assay, a bias-controlled multiplex PCR. The paper's processing steps were these. Within the assay, amplification of reference gene primers was used to estimate how many nucleated cells each sample contained. To quantify the absolute abundance of each unique TCRbeta CDR3 rearrangement, sequence reads were collapsed and filtered. For each sample, productive Simpson clonality was calculated as the square root of Simpson's diversity index across productive rearrangements. TCRdb took this table from immuneACCESS and kept in-frame rearrangements with V and J called. Such tables lack part of the clones; where checked against another copy, unresolved V genes explain under half of the gap, and the rest is unexplained. For V, J and clone size, that table is used; D and trimming come from the DNA. Counted in this sample were some 98,000 clones; roughly 82% of them appeared once. Roughly a tenth of the sample is in the top ten clones.

This chain is built from TRBV5-4 and TRBJ1-2; TRBD1 aligns with 9 central bases. The origin of this receptor is a man between 65 and 79 years old with active or convalescent COVID-19. Sequencing input: peripheral blood. The DNA sequence is as follows: TGTGCCAGCAGCTTGGGCGGACAGGGGTATGGCTACACCTTC. Its protein reads: CASSLGGQGYGYTF.